Below are 3 T cell receptor beta chains sequenced from a single sample in a study of cytomegalovirus exposure and HLA in healthy donors. Amplification used 60 Vbeta primers and 13 Jbeta primers. Clones were read by immunoSEQ multiplex PCR, and TCRdb kept only the in-frame ones, dropping some. The sample lists about 190,000 clones, approximately 78% occurring once. Sample: PBMCs. These receptor sequences come from a woman under 30 in good health and CMV-seronegative.

This sequence joins TRBV9 and TRBJ2-4; 7 bases align to TRBD2. The J segment lost 1 base and the V segment lost 3 bases, leaving 4 bases of the junction unmatched. The CDR3 has 15 amino acids. Germline CDR1 reads SGDLS; CDR2 reads YYNGEE. Here the CDR3 reads CASSEGTNAKNIQYF. Here the CDR3 DNA reads TGTGCCAGCAGCGAGGGGACTAATGCCAAAAACATTCAGTACTTC.

CDR3 protein: CASSALVSGNTIYF. CDR3 coding DNA: TGTGCCAGCAGTGCTCTAGTCTCTGGAAACACCATATATTTT. The genes are TRBV6-6 and TRBJ1-3; D unresolved. The CDR3 consists of 14 residues. Trimming pared 5 bases from V and 0 bases from J, leaving 8 bases between. Germline V lookup: CDR1 MNHNY, CDR2 SVGAGI (reference sequence).

CDR3: CASRRLGNQPQHF. CDR3 bases: TGTGCCAGCAGGAGATTGGGCAATCAGCCCCAGCATTTT. The V gene is TRBV6-5, the J gene TRBJ1-5; D uncertain. Germline assignment: CDR1 MNHEY and CDR2 SVGAGI. V was shortened by 6 bases and J by 2 bases, with 8 bases between the two germline ends. CDR3 length: 13 amino acids.